This note documents a single TCR beta chain sequence. These data belong to a study of blood T cell repertoires in COVID-19. Looking at the study overall: Some COVID-19 samples were acute and others convalescent; all came from the United States, Italy and Spain. Nucleic acid was either cDNA or gDNA, and it came from T cells, B-cell-depleted T cells, or PBMCs.

This CDR3 is built from 16 residues. Germline V gene lookup returns CDR1 SGHTA and CDR2 FQGTGA. V lost 1 base, J lost 8 bases, and 10 bases stayed unmatched. The authors' processing: Nucleated cell number was recorded as an estimate derived from reference gene primer amplification. Sequenced by immunoSEQ multiplex PCR; TCRdb stores in-frame clones only, minus some. That table furnishes V, J and clone size, whereas the DNA furnished D and trimming. This sample has 150,000 to 200,000 clones, with 90% found just once. The chain is built from TRBV7-3 and TRBJ2-1; 8 bases map to TRBD1. The TCR sequence derives from a man aged 50-59 years with acute or convalescent COVID-19. The sequencing sample was made of peripheral blood. The CDR3: CASSLSRPDRVHEQFF. The CDR3 DNA reads TGTGCCAGCAGCTTAAGCCGCCCGGACAGGGTCCATGAGCAGTTCTTC.